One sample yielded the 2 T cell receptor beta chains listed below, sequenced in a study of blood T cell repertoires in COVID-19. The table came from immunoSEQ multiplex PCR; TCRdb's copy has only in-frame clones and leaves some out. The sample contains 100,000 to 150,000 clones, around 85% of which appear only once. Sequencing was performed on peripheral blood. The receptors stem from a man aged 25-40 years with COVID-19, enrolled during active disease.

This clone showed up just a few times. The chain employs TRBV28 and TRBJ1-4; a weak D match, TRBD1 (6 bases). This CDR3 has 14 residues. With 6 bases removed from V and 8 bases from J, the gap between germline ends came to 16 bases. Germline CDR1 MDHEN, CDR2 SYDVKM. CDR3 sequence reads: CASRLGGGLEKLFF. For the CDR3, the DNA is TGTGCCAGCAGGTTGGGCGGGGGGCTAGAAAAACTGTTTTTT.

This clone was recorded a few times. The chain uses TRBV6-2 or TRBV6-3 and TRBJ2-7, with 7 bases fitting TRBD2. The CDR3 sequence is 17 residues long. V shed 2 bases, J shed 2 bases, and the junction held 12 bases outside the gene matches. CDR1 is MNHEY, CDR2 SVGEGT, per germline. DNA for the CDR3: TGTGCCAGCAGTTACGGGACTACCCTTCGAGAAACCTACGAGCAGTACTTC. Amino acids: CASSYGTTLRETYEQYF.